These T cell receptor beta chains were read from a single sample in a study of T-cell memory formation after mild COVID-19. MiXCR was run by TCRdb on the 5' RACE reads, yielding one entry per CDR3 protein. This repertoire shows a few hundred thousand distinct CDR3 sequences, 15% found once; its top ten account for approximately 20%. Source material: PBMCs or a T cell subset sorted from them (not recorded which). These receptors all stem from a man between 18 and 35 years old who had mild COVID-19 (a few samples of this study predate the infection). Cell type and time point are not known. Each CDR3 is given with its conserved first and last residue. The D gene is left open where the match is weak. The size field is filled for only some rows; it gives once, few, many or a size class.

TRBV11-2	.	.	TRBJ1-1	TGTGCCAGCAGCTGGGGCCCAGATCTGAACACTGAAGCTTTCTTT	CASSWGPDLNTEAFF
TRBV9	.	.	TRBJ1-5	TGTGCCAGCAGCGACGGGCACAGAAATCAGCCCCAGCATTTT	CASSDGHRNQPQHF
TRBV3-1	.	many	TRBJ2-2	TGTGCCAGCAGCCGCCGGGCCACCGGGGAGCTGTTTTTT	CASSRRATGELFF
TRBV19	.	.	TRBJ2-7	TGTGCCAGTAGTATGGAGGGGAGCTCCTACGAGCAGTACTTC	CASSMEGSSYEQYF
TRBV24-1	.	many	TRBJ1-2	TGTGCCACCAGTGATGACAGGAGCTATGGCTACACCTTC	CATSDDRSYGYTF
TRBV20-1	.	.	TRBJ1-4	TGCAGTGCTGGGAGACTAGACAATGAAAAACTGTTTTTT	CSAGRLDNEKLFF
TRBV4-3	.	.	TRBJ1-1	TGCGCCAGCAGCCAAACGAGGCCGCAAGCGGACACTGAAGCTTTCTTT	CASSQTRPQADTEAFF
TRBV10-3	.	.	TRBJ2-3	TGTGACATCAGCCCAGGGCAGGGAAGGACAGATACGCAGTATTTT	CDISPGQGRTDTQYF
TRBV3-1	.	few	TRBJ2-1	TGTGCCAGCAGCCAAGATCGGATATACAATGAGCAGTTCTTC	CASSQDRIYNEQFF
TRBV13	TRBD2	.	TRBJ2-5	TGTGCCAGCAGCTTAGATCCGGCGGGGGTATCAGAGACCCAGTACTTC	CASSLDPAGVSETQYF
TRBV29-1	TRBD1	.	TRBJ1-6	TGCAGCGAGTACAGGGGAAATACCCGTACCTTATGTCGCAATTCACCCCTCCACTTT	CSEYRGNTRTLCRNSPLHF
TRBV12-3/TRBV12-4	.	.	TRBJ2-1	TGTGCCAGCAGTTTAGTCGGCAGGGAGAAAGGGGATGAGCAGTTCTTC	CASSLVGREKGDEQFF
TRBV11-1	TRBD2	few	TRBJ2-1	TGTGCCAGCAGCTTAGCGGATCTAGCGGGGGCCTACAATGAGCAGTTCTTC	CASSLADLAGAYNEQFF